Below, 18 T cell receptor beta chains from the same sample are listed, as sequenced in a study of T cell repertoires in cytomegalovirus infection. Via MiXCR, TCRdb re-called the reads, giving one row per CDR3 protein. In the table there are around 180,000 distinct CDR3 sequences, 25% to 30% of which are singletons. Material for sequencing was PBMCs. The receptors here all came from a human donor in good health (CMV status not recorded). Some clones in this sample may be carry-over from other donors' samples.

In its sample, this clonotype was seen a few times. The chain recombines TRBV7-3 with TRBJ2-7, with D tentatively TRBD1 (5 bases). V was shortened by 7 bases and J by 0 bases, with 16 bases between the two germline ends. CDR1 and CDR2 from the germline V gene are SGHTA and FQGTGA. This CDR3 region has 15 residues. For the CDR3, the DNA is TGTGCCAGCACCTCTAGGGGTGACGACTCCTACGAGCAGTACTTC. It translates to CASTSRGDDSYEQYF.

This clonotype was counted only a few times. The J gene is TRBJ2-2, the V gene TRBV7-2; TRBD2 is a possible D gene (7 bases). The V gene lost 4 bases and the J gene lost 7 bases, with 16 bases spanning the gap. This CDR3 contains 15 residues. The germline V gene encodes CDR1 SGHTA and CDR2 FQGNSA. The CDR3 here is CASSSTGGHIGELFF. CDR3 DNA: TGTGCCAGCAGCTCAACCGGGGGGCATATCGGGGAGCTGTTTTTT.

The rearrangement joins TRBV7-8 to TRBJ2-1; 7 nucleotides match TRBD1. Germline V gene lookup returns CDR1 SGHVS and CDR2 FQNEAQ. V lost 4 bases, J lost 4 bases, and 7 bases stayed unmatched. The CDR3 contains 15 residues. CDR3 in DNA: TGTGCCAGCAGCTCACGGGGACAGAATTACAATGAGCAGTTCTTC. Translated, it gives CASSSRGQNYNEQFF.

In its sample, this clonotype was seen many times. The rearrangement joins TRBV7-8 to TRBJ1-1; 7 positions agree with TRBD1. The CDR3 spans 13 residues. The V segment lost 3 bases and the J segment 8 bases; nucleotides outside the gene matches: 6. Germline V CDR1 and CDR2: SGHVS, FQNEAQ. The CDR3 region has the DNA TGTGCCAGCAGCTTTGACCCGGGACAGGAAGCTTTCTTT. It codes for CASSFDPGQEAFF.

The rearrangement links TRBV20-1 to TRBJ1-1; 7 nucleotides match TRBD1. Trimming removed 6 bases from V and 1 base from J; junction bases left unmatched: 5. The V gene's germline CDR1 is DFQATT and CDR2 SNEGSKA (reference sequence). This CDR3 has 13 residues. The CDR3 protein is CSAGGQPNTEAFF. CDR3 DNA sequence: TGCAGTGCGGGGGGACAGCCGAACACTGAAGCTTTCTTT.

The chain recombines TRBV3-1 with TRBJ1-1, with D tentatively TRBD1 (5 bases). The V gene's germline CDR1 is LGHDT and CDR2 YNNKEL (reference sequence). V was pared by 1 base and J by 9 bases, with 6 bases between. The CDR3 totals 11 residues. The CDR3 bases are TGTGCCAGCAGCCAAGTGGACAAAGCTTTCTTT. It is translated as CASSQVDKAFF.

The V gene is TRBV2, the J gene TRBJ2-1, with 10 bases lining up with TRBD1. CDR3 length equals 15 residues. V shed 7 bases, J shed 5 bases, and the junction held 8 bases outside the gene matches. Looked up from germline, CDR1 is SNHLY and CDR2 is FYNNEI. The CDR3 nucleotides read TGTGCCAGCAAGAAGGCGGACAGGGGGAACAATGAGCAGTTCTTC. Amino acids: CASKKADRGNNEQFF.

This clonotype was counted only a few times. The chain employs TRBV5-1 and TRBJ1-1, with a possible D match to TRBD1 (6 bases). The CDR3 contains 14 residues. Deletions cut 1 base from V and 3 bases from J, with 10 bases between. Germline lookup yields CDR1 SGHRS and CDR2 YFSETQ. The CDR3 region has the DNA TGCGCCAGCAGCTTGCCAAAGGGGGACACTGAAGCTTTCTTT. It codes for CASSLPKGDTEAFF.

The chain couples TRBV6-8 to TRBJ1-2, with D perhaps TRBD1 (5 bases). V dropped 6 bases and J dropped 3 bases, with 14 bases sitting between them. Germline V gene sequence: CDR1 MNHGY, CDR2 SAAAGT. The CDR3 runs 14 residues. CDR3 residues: CASRRGTADYGYTF. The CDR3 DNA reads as TGTGCCAGCAGACGGGGGACCGCCGACTATGGCTACACCTTC.

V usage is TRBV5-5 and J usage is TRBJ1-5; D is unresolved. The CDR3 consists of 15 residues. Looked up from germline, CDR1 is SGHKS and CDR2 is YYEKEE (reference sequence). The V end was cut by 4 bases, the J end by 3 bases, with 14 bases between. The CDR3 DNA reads TGTGCCAGCAGCCTCTGGGTGGAAGACAATCAGCCCCAGCATTTT. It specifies CASSLWVEDNQPQHF.

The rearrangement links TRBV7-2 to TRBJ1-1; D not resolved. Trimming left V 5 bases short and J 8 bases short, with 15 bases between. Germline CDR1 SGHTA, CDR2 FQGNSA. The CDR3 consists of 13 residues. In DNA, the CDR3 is TGTGCCAGCAGCGCTACCCTAGCCGAGGAAGCTTTCTTT. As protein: CASSATLAEEAFF.

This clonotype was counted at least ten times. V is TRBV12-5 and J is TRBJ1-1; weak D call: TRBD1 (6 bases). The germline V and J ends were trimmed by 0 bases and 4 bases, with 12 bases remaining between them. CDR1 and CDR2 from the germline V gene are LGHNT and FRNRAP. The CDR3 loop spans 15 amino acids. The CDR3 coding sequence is TGTGCTAGTGGTTTGGTACTATCCAGGGGCACTGAAGCTTTCTTT. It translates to CASGLVLSRGTEAFF.

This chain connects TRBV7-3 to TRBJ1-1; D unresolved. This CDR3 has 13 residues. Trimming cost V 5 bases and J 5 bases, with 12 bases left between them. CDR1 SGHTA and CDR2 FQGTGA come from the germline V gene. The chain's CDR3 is CASSLSYGTEAFF. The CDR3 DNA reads TGTGCCAGCAGCCTATCGTATGGTACTGAAGCTTTCTTT.

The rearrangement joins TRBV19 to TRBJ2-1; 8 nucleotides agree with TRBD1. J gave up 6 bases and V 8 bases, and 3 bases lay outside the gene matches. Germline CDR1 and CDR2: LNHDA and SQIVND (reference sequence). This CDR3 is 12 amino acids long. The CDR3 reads CASSGTGNEQFF. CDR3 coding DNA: TGTGCCAGTTCCGGGACAGGCAATGAGCAGTTCTTC.

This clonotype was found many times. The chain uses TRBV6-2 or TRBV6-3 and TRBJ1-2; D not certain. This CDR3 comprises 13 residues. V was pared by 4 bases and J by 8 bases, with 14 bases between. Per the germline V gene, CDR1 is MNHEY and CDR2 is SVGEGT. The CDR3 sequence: CASSLGSNGGYTF. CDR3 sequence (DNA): TGTGCCAGCAGTTTAGGCTCCAACGGCGGCTACACCTTC.

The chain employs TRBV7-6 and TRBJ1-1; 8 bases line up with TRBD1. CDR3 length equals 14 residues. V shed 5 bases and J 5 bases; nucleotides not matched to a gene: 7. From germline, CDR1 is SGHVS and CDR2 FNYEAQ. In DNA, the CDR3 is TGTGCCAGCAGCGCGACAGGGGAGTCTACTGAAGCTTTCTTT. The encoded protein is CASSATGESTEAFF.

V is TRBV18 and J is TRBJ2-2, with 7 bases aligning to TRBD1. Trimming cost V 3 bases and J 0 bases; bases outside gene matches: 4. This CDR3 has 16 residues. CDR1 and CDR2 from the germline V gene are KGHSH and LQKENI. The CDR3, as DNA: TGTGCCAGCTCACCGCTGGGACAGCCGAACACCGGGGAGCTGTTTTTT. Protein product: CASSPLGQPNTGELFF.

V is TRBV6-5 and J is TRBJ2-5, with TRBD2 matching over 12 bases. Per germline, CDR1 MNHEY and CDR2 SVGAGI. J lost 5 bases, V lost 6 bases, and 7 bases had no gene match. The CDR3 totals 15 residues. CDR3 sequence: CASSPTSGGWETQYF. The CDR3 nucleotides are TGTGCCAGCAGCCCTACTAGCGGGGGGTGGGAGACCCAGTACTTC.